The 2 T cell receptor beta chains in this list originate from one sample, sequenced in a study of cytomegalovirus exposure and HLA in healthy donors (dated by TCRdb to the late 2010s). Library method: the immunoSEQ multiplex PCR assay. For the multiplex PCR, a mixture combining 60 forward primers for TCR Vbeta segments and 13 reverse primers for TCR Jbeta segments was used. Held by TCRdb, this immuneACCESS table contains in-frame sequences only and omits some clones. Under half of the omission traces to an unresolved V gene where checked; the cause of the rest is unknown. Here the sample has about 180,000 clones; about 80% occur a single time. The ten largest clones take up 1.9% of the sample. Material for sequencing was PBMCs. These receptors all come from a woman under 40 in good health and CMV-seronegative.

This clone was counted a few times. The chain employs TRBV21-1 and TRBJ1-1. TRBV21-1 represents a pseudogene. This CDR3 is 14 amino acids long. The CDR3 region is CASSSAGIGTEAFF. The CDR3 DNA reads as TGTGCCAGCAGTTCGGCGGGGATTGGCACTGAAGCTTTCTTT.

The chain couples TRBV7-9 to TRBJ1-1, with TRBD1 matching over 8 bases. V was clipped by 5 bases and J by 6 bases; unmatched bases: 14. There are 16 residues in the CDR3. Germline CDR1 is SEHNR and CDR2 is FQNEAQ (reference sequence). The CDR3 bases are TGTGCCAGCAGCCGTGGACAGGGCGGGGTGGACGCTGAAGCTTTCTTT. Its translation is CASSRGQGGVDAEAFF. The variable domain in full, with the rest retrieved from reference TRBV7-9 and TRBJ1-1, is DTGVSQNPRHKITKRGQNVTFRCDPISEHNRLYWYRQTLGQGPEFLTYFQNEAQLEKSRLLSDRFSAERPKGSFSTLEIQRTEQGDSAMYLCASSRGQGGVDAEAFFGQGTRLTVV.